The 3 T cell receptor beta chains below come from one sample, sequenced in a study of HIV-infected patients and healthy controls. TCRdb re-analysed the 5' RACE reads in MiXCR, keeping a single row per CDR3 protein. In the table there are under 70,000 distinct CDR3 sequences, about 19% of which are singletons. Sequenced sample: CD4+ T cells from blood. The receptors derive from a human donor in good health.

This clonotype appeared many times. This chain links TRBV10-1 with TRBJ2-4; a possible D gene is TRBD2 (6 bases). CDR1 and CDR2 (germline): WNHNN, SYGVQD (reference sequence). This CDR3 has 13 amino acids. Trimming removed 11 bases from V and 3 bases from J, with 14 bases in between. In DNA, the CDR3 is TGCGCCCGCCGGGGGATGAGCAAAAACATTCAGTACTTC. The encoded protein is CARRGMSKNIQYF.

CDR3 loop: CASRDRGFGANVLTF. CDR3 DNA: TGTGCCAGTAGGGACAGGGGGTTCGGGGCCAACGTCCTGACTTTC. The chain couples TRBV19 to TRBJ2-6, with 10 bases identical to TRBD1. V lost 6 bases to trimming and J lost 4 bases; unmatched junction nucleotides: 3. The CDR3 loop spans 15 amino acids. The V gene's germline CDR1 is LNHDA and CDR2 SQIVND (reference sequence).

This clonotype was detected only a few times. V usage is TRBV7-9 and J usage is TRBJ1-6; D gene unclear. There are 14 residues in the CDR3. Germline V gene lookup returns CDR1 SEHNR and CDR2 FQNEAQ (reference sequence). V was pared by 2 bases and J by 7 bases, with 9 bases between. The chain's CDR3 is CASSLMGINSPLHF. CDR3 bases: TGTGCCAGCAGCTTAATGGGGATAAATTCACCCCTCCACTTT.